This TCR beta chain came from a study of spatial heterogeneity in lung cancer. At the level of the study: Averaged across combinations, each unique TCR and UMI pairing appeared more than ten times in raw reads, which were uncorrected.

Study-level points and caveats: Higher tumor mutation counts went along with higher counts of expanded intratumoral alpha and beta TCRs.

The time point: sample taken at primary tumor resection. Ten or more counts support this clonotype. As yet, its antigen is unknown. Unique molecular identifiers tagged every individual TCR cDNA molecule. TCRdb analysed the 5' RACE reads with MiXCR anew, one entry per CDR3 protein. The sample shows approximately 13,000 distinct CDR3 sequences, roughly 5.6% of them seen only once. Trimming removed 2 bases at V and 1 base at J, with 11 bases between. The length of the CDR3 is 16 residues. Per the germline V gene, CDR1 is MNHEY and CDR2 is SVGEGT. The sample here was lung tumor tissue, taken at surgery. The chain is built from TRBV6-2 or TRBV6-3 and TRBJ2-2, with D perhaps matching TRBD1 (7 bases). The sequence was collected from a male donor with early-stage non-small cell lung cancer. The CDR3 DNA reads as TGTGCCAGCAGTTACGGGGGGACAGAGAACACCGGGGAGCTGTTTTTT. It yields the protein CASSYGGTENTGELFF.